The T cell receptor beta chain under discussion was sequenced for a study of control samples from healthy donors and cancer patients. Repertoires were generated with immunoSEQ multiplex PCR, while TCRdb's copy carries only in-frame clones and drops some. The data show over 100,000 clones, with 75% to 95% seen just once and 4% to 4.5% held by the top ten. Germline-derived CDR1 and CDR2 are MNHEY and SVGAGI. Trimming cost V 6 bases and J 7 bases; bases outside gene matches: 14. This CDR3 is built from 15 residues. This chain links TRBV6-5 with TRBJ1-2, with 7 nucleotides matching TRBD1. This clonotype originated in a human donor in good health. The donor label of this sample is uncertain. Sequencing was performed on blood. The CDR3 loop is CASRDPKTGFGGYTF. CDR3 DNA: TGTGCCAGCAGGGACCCAAAGACAGGGTTCGGTGGCTACACCTTC.